Each of the 2 T cell receptor beta chains below was sequenced from the same sample in a study of blood T cell repertoires in COVID-19. The table came from immunoSEQ multiplex PCR; TCRdb's copy has only in-frame clones and leaves some out. The data contain around 150,000 clones, approximately 82% of them singletons. The sequenced sample consisted of peripheral blood. These receptor sequences come from a man aged 55 to 70 who had recovered from COVID-19.

This clone has just one count. This rearrangement joins TRBV11-2 to TRBJ2-7, with TRBD2 matching over 9 bases. V lost 6 bases to trimming and J lost 2 bases; unmatched junction nucleotides: 8. Germline V gene sequence: CDR1 SGHAT, CDR2 FQNNGV. The CDR3 contains 15 residues. The CDR3, as DNA: TGTGCCAGCAGTGGGGTGGCGGGAGGGCCCTACGAGCAGTACTTC. Encoded protein: CASSGVAGGPYEQYF.

This chain links TRBV20-1 with TRBJ2-2; possibly TRBD1 for D (6 bases). V was trimmed by 4 bases and J by 0 bases, leaving 12 bases between them. Germline assignment: CDR1 DFQATT and CDR2 SNEGSKA (reference sequence). This CDR3 is built from 15 residues. Written as DNA, the CDR3 is TGCAGTGCTAATGACAGGACAGCGAACACCGGGGAGCTGTTTTTT. It specifies CSANDRTANTGELFF.